The rows below give T cell receptor beta chains drawn from one sample of a study of blood T cell repertoires in COVID-19. Some clones are missing from TCRdb's copy, which holds only in-frame ones; the method was immunoSEQ multiplex PCR. The sample yields a few hundred thousand clones, about 88% seen once. Sequencing was done on a sample of peripheral blood. The receptor set was obtained from a man in his sixties or seventies with acute or convalescent COVID-19. CDR3s include the opening cysteine and the closing phenylalanine or tryptophan. D genes are given only for firm matches. Size values are once, few and many counts, or a class for expanded clones, and some rows have none.

-	TRBV7-9	TRBD1	TRBJ1-1	TGTGCCAGCAGCCCCACAGGGGGCGGCGGCACTGAAGCTTTCTTT	CASSPTGGGGTEAFF
-	TRBV28	TRBD1	TRBJ2-7	TGTGCCAGCAGACCCCTAGGGACAGGGGTCAATTACGAGCAGTACTTC	CASRPLGTGVNYEQYF
-	TRBV5-1	TRBD1	TRBJ1-1	TGCGCCAGTACCGGACAGGGACCAAGGAACACTGAAGCTTTCTTT	CASTGQGPRNTEAFF
-	TRBV11-2	-	TRBJ2-2	TGTGCCAGCAGCTTAGTATTCGGTGCCGGGTACACCGGGGAGCTGTTTTTT	CASSLVFGAGYTGELFF
-	TRBV19	TRBD2	TRBJ2-7	TGTGCCAGTAGTATAGCTTCTCCGGGACTAGCGGGACCCTACGAGCAGTACTTC	CASSIASPGLAGPYEQYF
-	TRBV3-1/TRBV3-2	-	TRBJ2-7	TGTGCCAGCAGCCAAGATAAGGAGGCCTACGAGCAGTACTTC	CASSQDKEAYEQYF
-	TRBV28	-	TRBJ2-5	TGTGCCAGCAGTTTAGTAGGGGGTCAAGAGACCCAGTACTTC	CASSLVGGQETQYF
many	TRBV9	-	TRBJ1-5	TGTGCCAGCAGCGCCCAGGGGAGCAATCAGCCCCAGCATTTT	CASSAQGSNQPQHF
few	TRBV14	TRBD1	TRBJ1-5	TGTGCCAGCAGCCGAAAAGGGACAGATAATCAGCCCCAGCATTTT	CASSRKGTDNQPQHF
-	TRBV7-2	TRBD2	TRBJ2-5	TGTGCCAGCAGCTTATACGGGAGGGCCGGGGAGACCCAGTACTTC	CASSLYGRAGETQYF
-	TRBV7-9	TRBD1	TRBJ2-1	TGTGCCAGCAGCTTAGAGGGACAGGGGTTCGGTGAGCAGTTCTTC	CASSLEGQGFGEQFF
-	TRBV15	TRBD2	TRBJ2-7	TGTGCCACCAGCAGACGGACCGGGACTAGCGGGGTCTACGAGCAGTACTTC	CATSRRTGTSGVYEQYF